The 5 T cell receptor beta chains given below trace back to one sample, sequenced in a study of cytomegalovirus exposure and HLA in healthy donors. 13 Jbeta primers and 60 Vbeta primers were used for the PCR. Using immunoSEQ multiplex PCR, the repertoire was profiled, and TCRdb retains in-frame clones only, with some absent. The table shows roughly 150,000 clones, with 82% occurring only once. Sequenced: PBMCs. These receptor sequences come from a girl between 2 and 10 years old in good health and CMV-seropositive.

The rearrangement uses TRBV27 and TRBJ2-1; TRBD1 matches 7 bases. Germline lookup yields CDR1 MNHEY and CDR2 SMNVEV (reference sequence). After removal of 6 bases from V and 0 bases from J, the junction contained 11 bases not matched to a gene. This CDR3 is 17 amino acids long. The CDR3 is CASSPHQDRSSYNEQFF. DNA for the CDR3: TGTGCCAGCAGCCCCCATCAGGACAGGAGCTCCTACAATGAGCAGTTCTTC.

The V call is TRBV29-1, the J call TRBJ2-1, with 7 bases identical to TRBD2. CDR3 length: 16 amino acids. CDR1 and CDR2 from the germline V gene are SQVTM and ANQGSEA. With V trimmed by 4 bases and J by 0 bases, 9 bases remained unmatched. CDR3 DNA: TGCAGCGTTGGGGGGGGAGGGCTCCCCTCCTACAATGAGCAGTTCTTC. It yields the protein CSVGGGGLPSYNEQFF.

The chain carries TRBV30 and TRBJ1-6; no clear D. Germline CDR1 GTSNPN, CDR2 SVGIG (reference sequence). V lost 4 bases and J lost 9, with 13 bases in between. The CDR3 totals 13 residues. The CDR3 here is CAWTPGSGSPLHF. Written as DNA, the CDR3 is TGTGCCTGGACCCCCGGGAGCGGTTCACCCCTCCACTTT.

The V gene is TRBV6-5, the J gene TRBJ1-1; D is possibly TRBD1 (6 bases). The CDR3 sequence is 13 residues long. The germline V gene has CDR1 MNHEY and CDR2 SVGAGI. Between the trimmed V and J ends, which lost 8 bases and 4 bases, there was a span of 14 bases. The CDR3 DNA is TGTGCCAGCTGTCAGGGAGGGGGCACTGAAGCTTTCTTT. Its protein is CASCQGGGTEAFF.

V usage is TRBV27 and J usage is TRBJ1-2, with 7 bases identical to TRBD1. This CDR3 has 17 residues. V lost 7 bases to trimming and J lost 10 bases; unmatched junction nucleotides: 24. The germline CDR1 and CDR2 sequences are MNHEY and SMNVEV (reference sequence). The DNA for the CDR3 is TGTGCCAGCAAAACGACCGGGACAGAGGGCTTGGAATATAACTACACCTTC. Protein: CASKTTGTEGLEYNYTF.